This TCR beta chain was identified during a study of blood T cell repertoires in COVID-19. Study-wide background: Some COVID-19 samples were acute and others convalescent; all came from the United States, Italy and Spain.

Assay: immunoSEQ multiplex PCR; the TCRdb copy retains only in-frame clones and omits some. Here the sample spans under 150,000 clones, more than 60% being singletons. J was trimmed by 4 bases and V by 4 bases; bases with no gene match: 5. Germline V CDR1 and CDR2: SGHDT, YYEEEE. The CDR3 extends over 15 amino acids. The specimen was peripheral blood. The rearrangement joins TRBV5-6 to TRBJ1-4; 9 bases align to TRBD1. The clonotype comes from a woman aged 45-60 years with active or convalescent COVID-19. DNA for the CDR3: TGTGCCAGCAGCGCCGGGACAGGGCTTAATGAAAAACTGTTTTTT. It translates to CASSAGTGLNEKLFF.